The T cell receptor (beta chain) described here comes from a study of T cell responses to AZD1222 COVID-19 vaccine. Whether given at about 4 or about 12 weeks, second doses were pooled. Repertoires were generated with immunoSEQ multiplex PCR, while TCRdb's copy carries only in-frame clones and drops some. The table shows more than 150,000 clones, with 94% occurring only once. The CDR3 loop spans 20 amino acids. J was trimmed by 6 bases and V by 0 bases; bases with no gene match: 15. Looked up from germline, CDR1 is SGDLS and CDR2 is YYNGEE. The gene calls are TRBV9 and TRBJ2-2, with 12 nucleotides matching TRBD2. The sequenced sample was peripheral blood, obtained 28 days after the second AZD1222 dose. The sequence was obtained from an adult who received the AZD1222 COVID-19 vaccine. The CDR3 region has the DNA TGTGCCAGCAGCGTAGCCCTTGACCCCGCTAGCGGGGGGGAGGCCGGGGAGCTGTTTTTT. It specifies CASSVALDPASGGEAGELFF.